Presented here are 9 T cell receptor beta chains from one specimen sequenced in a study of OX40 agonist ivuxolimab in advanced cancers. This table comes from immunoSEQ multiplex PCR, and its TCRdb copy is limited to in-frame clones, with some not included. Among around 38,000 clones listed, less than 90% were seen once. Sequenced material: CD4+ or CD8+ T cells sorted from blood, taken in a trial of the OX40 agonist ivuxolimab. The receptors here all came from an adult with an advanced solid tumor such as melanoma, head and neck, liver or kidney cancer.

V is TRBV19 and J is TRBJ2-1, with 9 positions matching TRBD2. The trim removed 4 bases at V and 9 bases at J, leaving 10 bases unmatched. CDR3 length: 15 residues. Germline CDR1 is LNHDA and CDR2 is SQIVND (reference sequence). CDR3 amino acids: CASSTSGTSPREQFF. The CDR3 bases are TGTGCCAGTAGTACCTCCGGGACTAGCCCCCGTGAGCAGTTCTTC.

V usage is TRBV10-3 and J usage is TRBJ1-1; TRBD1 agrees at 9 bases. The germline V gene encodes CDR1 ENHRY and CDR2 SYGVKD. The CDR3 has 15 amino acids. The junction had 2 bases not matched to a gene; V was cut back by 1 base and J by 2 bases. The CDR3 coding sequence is TGTGCCATCAGTGAGTTGGGACAGGGAAACACTGAAGCTTTCTTT. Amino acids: CAISELGQGNTEAFF.

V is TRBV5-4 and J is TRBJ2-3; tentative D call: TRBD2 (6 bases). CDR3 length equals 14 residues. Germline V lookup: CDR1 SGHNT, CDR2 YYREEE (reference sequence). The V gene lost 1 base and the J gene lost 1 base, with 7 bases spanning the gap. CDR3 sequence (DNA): TGTGCCAGCAGCTTGCCTAGCGGCACAGATACGCAGTATTTT. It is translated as CASSLPSGTDTQYF.

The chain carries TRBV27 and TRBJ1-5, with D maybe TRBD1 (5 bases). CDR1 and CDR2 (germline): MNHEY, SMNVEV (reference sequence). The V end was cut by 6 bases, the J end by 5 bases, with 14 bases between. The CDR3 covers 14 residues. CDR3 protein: CASSRGAGHQPQHF. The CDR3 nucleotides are TGTGCCAGCAGCCGCGGGGCGGGTCATCAGCCCCAGCATTTT.

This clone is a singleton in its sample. The CDR3: CASSLGKENTEAFF. The CDR3 nucleotides read TGTGCCAGCAGCTTAGGCAAGGAGAACACTGAAGCTTTCTTT. The rearrangement joins TRBV13 to TRBJ1-1; D not resolved. The germline V and J ends were trimmed by 0 bases and 1 base, with 6 bases remaining between them. Germline V lookup: CDR1 PRHDT, CDR2 FYEKMQ (reference sequence). The CDR3 covers 14 residues.

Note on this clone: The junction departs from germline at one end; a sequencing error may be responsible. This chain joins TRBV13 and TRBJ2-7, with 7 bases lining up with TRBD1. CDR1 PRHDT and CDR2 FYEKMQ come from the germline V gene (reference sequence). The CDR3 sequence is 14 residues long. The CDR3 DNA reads TGTGCCAGCAGTTTAGACAGGGAACTCTCCGAGCAGTACTTC. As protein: CASSLDRELSEQYF.

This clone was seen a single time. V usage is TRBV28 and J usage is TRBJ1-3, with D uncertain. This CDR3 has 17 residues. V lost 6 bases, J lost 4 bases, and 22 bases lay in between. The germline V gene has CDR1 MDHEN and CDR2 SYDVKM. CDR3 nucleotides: TGTGCCAGCAGCGGTCTTGGGGTCCGCTGGGAGGGAAACACCATATATTTT. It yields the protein CASSGLGVRWEGNTIYF.

The CDR3 reads CASSSAAGGQETQYF. The CDR3 nucleotides are TGTGCCAGCAGCTCAGCAGCGGGGGGGCAAGAGACCCAGTACTTC. The gene calls are TRBV7-8 and TRBJ2-5; TRBD2 matches at 10 bases. The CDR3 is made up of 15 amino acids. The germline V gene encodes CDR1 SGHVS and CDR2 FQNEAQ. With V trimmed by 4 bases and J by 2 bases, 4 bases remained unmatched.

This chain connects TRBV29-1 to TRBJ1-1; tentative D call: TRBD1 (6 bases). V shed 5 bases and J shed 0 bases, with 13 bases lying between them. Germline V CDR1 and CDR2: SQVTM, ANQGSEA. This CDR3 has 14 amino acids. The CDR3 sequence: CSVPPRGVNTEAFF. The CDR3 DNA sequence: TGCAGCGTTCCCCCCAGGGGAGTGAACACTGAAGCTTTCTTT.